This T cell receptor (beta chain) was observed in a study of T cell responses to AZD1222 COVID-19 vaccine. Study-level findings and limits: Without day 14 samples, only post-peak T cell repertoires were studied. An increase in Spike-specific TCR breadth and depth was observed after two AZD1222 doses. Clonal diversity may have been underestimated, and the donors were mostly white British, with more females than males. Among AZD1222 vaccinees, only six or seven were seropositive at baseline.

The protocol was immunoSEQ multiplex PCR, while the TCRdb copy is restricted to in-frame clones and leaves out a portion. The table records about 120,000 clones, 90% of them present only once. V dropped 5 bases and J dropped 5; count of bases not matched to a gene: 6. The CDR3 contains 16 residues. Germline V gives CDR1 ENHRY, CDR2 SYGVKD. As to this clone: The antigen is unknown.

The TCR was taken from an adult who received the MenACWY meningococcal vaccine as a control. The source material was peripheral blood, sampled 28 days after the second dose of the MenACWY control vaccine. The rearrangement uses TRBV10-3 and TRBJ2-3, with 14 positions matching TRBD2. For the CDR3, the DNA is TGTGCCATCAGTAATGGACTAGCGGGAGGTATAGATACGCAGTATTTT. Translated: CAISNGLAGGIDTQYF.